This TCR beta chain was captured in a study of T cell changes during pregnancy in multiple sclerosis (dated by TCRdb to about 2019). Study-wide context: In women with multiple sclerosis, the researchers looked at how the T cell repertoire shifted as pregnancy progressed.

As concerns this clone: Its specific antigen is unknown. No much larger clone is present one base from it, and per-base qualities are unavailable.

CDR1 and CDR2 (MGHDK, SYGVNS) derive from the germline V gene. V lost 3 bases and J lost 2 bases, and the count of bases not matched to a germline gene is 12. There are 17 amino acids in the CDR3, from cysteine to phenylalanine inclusive. Only the CDR3 part of the read is kept: 51 bases, read in frame from the first base. The method behind the library was the immunoSEQ multiplex PCR assay. What TCRdb holds here is the immuneACCESS table cut down to in-frame rearrangements. Part of the clones is not present; checked against another copy, under half of the missing clones reflect an unresolved V gene, and the others are unexplained. A total of tens of thousands of clones appear in this sample, 90% of them only once. The top ten clones comprise around 1.5% of the sample.

This chain is built from TRBV25-1 and TRBJ2-7, and TRBD2 aligns with 8 junction nucleotides. This material consisted of peripheral blood, taken in the third trimester of pregnancy. The TCR was taken from a female donor with multiple sclerosis, enrolled in a pregnancy study. The nucleotide sequence reads as follows: TGTGCCAGCAGTGACCCAGGCGGGGGGATAGGGACCTACGAGCAGTACTTC. Translated, this is CASSDPGGGIGTYEQYF.